Presented here are 7 T cell receptor beta chains from one specimen sequenced in a study of T and B cells in COVID-19 patients. BIOMED2 TRB-A/B primer pools were used in multiplex TRB PCR. TCRdb processed the multiplex PCR reads anew with MiXCR; each CDR3 protein has one entry. This sample has roughly 5,800 distinct CDR3 sequences; roughly 25% occur once, and the top ten carry roughly 12%. From blood, about 240-550 ng of genomic DNA served as TRB template. Input material: blood. The receptors originated from a human donor with active COVID-19.

On this clonotype: A read error may produce the germline difference seen at one junction end. The chain links TRBV5-5 to TRBJ2-3; 10 nucleotides line up with TRBD2. The length of the CDR3 is 16 residues. Germline V lookup: CDR1 SGHKS, CDR2 YYEKEE (reference sequence). The CDR3 protein is CASSLDLAGVTDTQYF. The CDR3 DNA reads TGCGCCAGCAGCTTGGATCTAGCGGGAGTCACAGATACGCAGTATTTT.

The chain is built from TRBV20-1 and TRBJ2-1; D remains ambiguous. The V gene lost 6 bases and the J gene lost 5 bases, with 11 bases spanning the gap. CDR3 length: 12 amino acids. The germline V gene encodes CDR1 DFQATT and CDR2 SNEGSKA (reference sequence). The CDR3 here is CSALTVNNEQFF. CDR3 sequence (DNA): TGCAGTGCCCTGACGGTTAACAATGAGCAGTTCTTC.

In this sample, this clonotype turned up many times. The chain carries TRBV12-3 or TRBV12-4 and TRBJ2-5; 9 bases align to TRBD1. Trimming removed 5 bases from V and 5 bases from J; junction bases left unmatched: 9. The CDR3 has 15 amino acids. CDR3 sequence (DNA): TGTGCCAGCAGTCGGACAGGGGTTGACGGGGAGACCCAGTACTTC. It specifies CASSRTGVDGETQYF.

In its sample, this clonotype ranks as medium-sized. The rearrangement links TRBV6-5 to TRBJ1-5, with D perhaps TRBD1 (6 bases). The CDR3 is 16 residues long. Germline V CDR1 and CDR2: MNHEY, SVGAGI. Trimming left V 4 bases short and J 2 bases short, with 15 bases between. For the CDR3, the DNA is TGTGCCAGCAGTTCCAATCTCAGGGGTGGCAATCAGCCCCAGCATTTT. Amino acid sequence: CASSSNLRGGNQPQHF.

By share of the sample, this clonotype is medium-sized. This chain uses TRBV6-1 with TRBJ2-7; the match to TRBD1 covers 9 bases. Trimming removed 4 bases from V and 6 bases from J; junction bases left unmatched: 7. Per the germline V gene, CDR1 is MNHNS and CDR2 is SASEGT. The CDR3 sequence is 14 residues long. Here the CDR3 reads CASSVGTGNGEQYF. The CDR3 DNA follows: TGTGCCAGCAGTGTAGGGACAGGGAACGGCGAGCAGTACTTC.

V gene TRBV7-2 combines with J gene TRBJ2-7, with 7 nucleotides matching TRBD1. V shed 5 bases and J 3 bases; nucleotides not matched to a gene: 4. Per the germline V gene, CDR1 is SGHTA and CDR2 is FQGNSA. This CDR3 region has 13 residues. In DNA, the CDR3 is TGTGCCAGCAGCGCTCGGACAGGCTACGAGCAGTACTTC. Its protein product is CASSARTGYEQYF.

This clonotype was counted between two and nine times. The chain employs TRBV4-2 and TRBJ2-7; 12 nucleotides match TRBD2. V lost 1 base, J lost 5 bases, and 12 bases stayed unmatched. In germline, CDR1 is LGHNA, CDR2 YNFKEQ. The CDR3 is made up of 18 amino acids. For the CDR3, the DNA is TGTGCCAGCAGCCAAGTATCTAGCGGGAGGGCCCGAGTTCACGAGCAGTACTTC. Translation: CASSQVSSGRARVHEQYF.